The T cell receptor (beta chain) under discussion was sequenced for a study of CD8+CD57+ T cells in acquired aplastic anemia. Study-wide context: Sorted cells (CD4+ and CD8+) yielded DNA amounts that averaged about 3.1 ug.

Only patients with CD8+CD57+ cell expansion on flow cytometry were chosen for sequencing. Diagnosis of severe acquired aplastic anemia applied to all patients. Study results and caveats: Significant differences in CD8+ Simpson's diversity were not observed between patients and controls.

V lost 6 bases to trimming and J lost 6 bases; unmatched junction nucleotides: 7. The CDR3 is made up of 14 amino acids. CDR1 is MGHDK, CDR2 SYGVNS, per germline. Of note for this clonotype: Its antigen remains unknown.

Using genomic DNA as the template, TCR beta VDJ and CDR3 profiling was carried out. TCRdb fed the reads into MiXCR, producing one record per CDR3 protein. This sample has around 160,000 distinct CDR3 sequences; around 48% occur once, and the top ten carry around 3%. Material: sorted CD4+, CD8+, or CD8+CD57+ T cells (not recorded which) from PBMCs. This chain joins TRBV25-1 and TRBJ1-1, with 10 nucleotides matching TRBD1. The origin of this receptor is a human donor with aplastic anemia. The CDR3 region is CASRATGGDPEAFF. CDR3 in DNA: TGTGCCAGCAGAGCGACAGGGGGCGACCCTGAAGCTTTCTTT.